These T cell receptor beta chains were read from a single sample in a study of cytotoxic CD8 clonotypes in ibrutinib-treated CLL. The repertoire was sequenced with immunoSEQ multiplex PCR; TCRdb's copy has only in-frame clones and lacks some. The table lists 300,000 or so clones, over 60% of them singletons. Material: PBMCs, obtained after 36 months of ibrutinib treatment. These receptors all stem from a human donor with chronic lymphocytic leukemia. Each CDR3 is given with its conserved first and last residue. D genes are given only for firm matches. The size entry is marked missing in some rows and otherwise reads once, few, many or a size class.

V gene	clone size	J gene	D gene	CDR3 protein	CDR3 DNA
TRBV14	.	TRBJ2-1	TRBD2	CASSRDARLAGGRDEQFF	TGTGCCAGCAGCCGAGATGCTCGACTAGCGGGAGGCCGTGATGAGCAGTTCTTC
TRBV4-1	.	TRBJ1-1	.	CASSQVGTEEAFF	TGCGCCAGCAGCCAGGTGGGAACAGAGGAAGCTTTCTTT
TRBV18	once	TRBJ2-7	.	CASSDKGNSYEQYF	TGTGCCAGCTCAGATAAAGGGAACTCCTACGAGCAGTACTTC
TRBV5-1	.	TRBJ2-1	TRBD1	CASRHPPGTGAYNEQFF	TGCGCCAGCAGACACCCTCCCGGGACAGGGGCCTACAATGAGCAGTTCTTC
TRBV25-1	.	TRBJ2-6	.	CASSEYGGSSGANVLTF	TGTGCCAGCAGTGAATACGGAGGGTCCTCTGGGGCCAACGTCCTGACTTTC
TRBV28	.	TRBJ2-7	.	CASSRSVGSYEQYF	TGTGCCAGCTCAAGATCAGTGGGATCCTACGAGCAGTACTTC
TRBV6-5	.	TRBJ2-2	.	CASSYLGPGELFF	TGTGCCAGCAGTTACTTGGGCCCCGGGGAGCTGTTTTTT
TRBV29-1	.	TRBJ2-1	.	CSGFENEQFF	TGCAGCGGGTTCGAAAATGAGCAGTTCTTC
TRBV5-1	.	TRBJ2-7	.	CASSLAGAAEQYF	TGCGCCAGCAGCTTGGCGGGGGCTGCTGAGCAGTACTTC
TRBV7-2	once	TRBJ2-5	TRBD1	CASSHPGTGGWETQYF	TGTGCCAGCAGCCACCCCGGGACAGGGGGCTGGGAGACCCAGTACTTC
TRBV9	.	TRBJ1-3	.	CALQVGESNSGNTIYF	TGTGCCCTTCAAGTCGGGGAGTCCAACTCTGGAAACACCATATATTTT
TRBV19	.	TRBJ2-1	.	CASSPMVGEQFF	TGTGCCAGTAGCCCAATGGTGGGGGAGCAGTTCTTC
TRBV10-3	few	TRBJ2-7	TRBD1	CATEGQSYEQYF	TGTGCCACCGAGGGACAGTCCTACGAGCAGTACTTC
TRBV4-2	.	TRBJ2-7	.	CASSQEAFATYEQYF	TGTGCCAGCAGCCAAGAAGCTTTCGCAACCTACGAGCAGTACTTC